This T cell receptor (beta chain) was retrieved from a study of CD8+ T cells in alopecia areata. The study's findings and limits: Within the top 100, expanded CD8+ clones significantly decreased with tofacitinib, as did scalp clonality.

Extracted from the samples, RNA was reverse transcribed into cDNA to serve as the sequencing template. The protocol was immunoSEQ multiplex PCR, while the TCRdb copy is restricted to in-frame clones and leaves out a portion. The sample records approximately 280,000 clones, 58% being singletons. This clone was counted only a few times. The antigen remains unidentified. The CDR3 length is 15 residues. Looked up from germline, CDR1 is SGHTA and CDR2 is FQGNSA. The junction had 10 bases not matched to a gene; V was cut back by 7 bases and J by 3 bases. Specified treatment: oral pan-JAK inhibitor, 5-10 mg twice daily.

The material sequenced was CD4+ T cells sorted from blood, taken at week 24, from a patient treated with tofacitinib. The V gene is TRBV7-2, the J gene TRBJ2-5; 8 positions match TRBD2. The sequence was obtained from a human donor with alopecia areata. The CDR3 DNA sequence: TGTGCCAGCACTCTCTCAGGGACTAGTGAAGAGACCCAGTACTTC. This translates into CASTLSGTSEETQYF.